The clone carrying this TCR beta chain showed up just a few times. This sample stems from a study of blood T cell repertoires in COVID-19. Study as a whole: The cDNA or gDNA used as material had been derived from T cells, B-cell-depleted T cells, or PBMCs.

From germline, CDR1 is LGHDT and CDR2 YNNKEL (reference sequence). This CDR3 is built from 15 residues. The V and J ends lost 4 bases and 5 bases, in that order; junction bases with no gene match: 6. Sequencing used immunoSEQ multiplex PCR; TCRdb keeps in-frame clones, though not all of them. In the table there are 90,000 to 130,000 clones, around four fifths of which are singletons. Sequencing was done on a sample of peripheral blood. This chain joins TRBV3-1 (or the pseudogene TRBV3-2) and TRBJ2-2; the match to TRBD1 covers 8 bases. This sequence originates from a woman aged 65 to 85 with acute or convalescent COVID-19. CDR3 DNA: TGTGCCAGCAGCCTTGGGACAGGCGGGACCGGGGAGCTGTTTTTT. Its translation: CASSLGTGGTGELFF.